Following are 23 T cell receptor beta chains from one sample sequenced in a study of cytotoxic CD8 clonotypes in ibrutinib-treated CLL (dated by TCRdb to about 2021). Library construction relied on the immunoSEQ multiplex PCR assay. The table was pulled from immuneACCESS by TCRdb, which kept in-frame rearrangements only. Such tables lose some clones; where checked, under half of the loss comes from unresolved V genes, and the rest has no known cause. The sample includes about 25,000 clones, with 60% to 80% observed a single time. The top ten clones comprise roughly 47% of the sample. Taken with the paper, the label for time point translates to: progressive disease on ibrutinib. The sample in question was PBMCs, obtained at disease progression, from a patient treated with ibrutinib. The origin of the receptors is a human donor with chronic lymphocytic leukemia.

The chain is built from TRBV5-8 and TRBJ1-6, with 7 bases aligning to TRBD1. CDR1 SGHTS and CDR2 YDEGEE come from the germline V gene. The trim removed 0 bases at V and 9 bases at J, leaving 3 bases unmatched. This CDR3 region has 14 residues. For the CDR3, the DNA is TGTGCCAGCAGCTTGGACAGGGGTGGTTCACCCCTCCACTTT. It translates to CASSLDRGGSPLHF.

The genes are TRBV27 and TRBJ1-1, with a possible D match to TRBD1 (5 bases). Germline V lookup: CDR1 MNHEY, CDR2 SMNVEV (reference sequence). CDR3 length equals 13 residues. The V gene lost 11 bases and the J gene lost 3 bases, with 16 bases spanning the gap. In DNA, the CDR3 is TGTGCCTCCCGGGACGCCCTATACACTGAAGCTTTCTTT. Protein: CASRDALYTEAFF.

This clone was found a few times. The chain couples TRBV30 to TRBJ1-6; D not resolved. CDR1 and CDR2 (germline): GTSNPN, SVGIG (reference sequence). CDR3 size: 13 residues. Trimming took 0 bases from V and 5 from J, leaving 5 bases between them. This chain's CDR3 is CAWSVADNSPLHF. The CDR3 region has the DNA TGTGCCTGGAGTGTGGCGGATAATTCACCCCTCCACTTT.

V gene TRBV10-3 combines with J gene TRBJ1-1, with D perhaps matching TRBD1 (6 bases). V gave up 4 bases and J gave up 1 base, with 10 bases separating them. CDR1 and CDR2 (germline): ENHRY, SYGVKD. CDR3 length equals 14 residues. The CDR3 protein is CAISGAQGNTEAFF. Here the CDR3 DNA reads TGTGCCATCAGTGGCGCACAGGGGAACACTGAAGCTTTCTTT.

J is TRBJ1-1 and V is TRBV7-3; 7 nucleotides agree with TRBD1. The germline gives CDR1 SGHTA, CDR2 FQGTGA. CDR3 length: 14 residues. J gave up 0 bases and V 2 bases, and 0 bases lay outside the gene matches. CDR3 loop: CASSLQGVNTEAFF. CDR3 coding DNA: TGTGCCAGCAGCTTACAGGGGGTGAACACTGAAGCTTTCTTT.

The chain combines TRBV27 with TRBJ1-4, with a possible D match to TRBD1 (5 bases). The germline V gene has CDR1 MNHEY and CDR2 SMNVEV (reference sequence). The V gene lost 2 bases and the J gene lost 5 bases, with 9 bases spanning the gap. The CDR3 totals 14 residues. CDR3 sequence: CASSLGTGNEKLFF. The CDR3 coding sequence is TGTGCCAGCAGTTTAGGGACGGGCAATGAAAAACTGTTTTTT.

This clone has just a few counts. The chain combines TRBV5-6 with TRBJ1-6; TRBD1 aligns across 7 bases. Germline V gene lookup returns CDR1 SGHDT and CDR2 YYEEEE. This CDR3 spans 14 amino acids. V was clipped by 9 bases and J by 5 bases; unmatched bases: 8. The chain's CDR3 is CATSGGMDNSPLHF. The CDR3 DNA follows: TGTGCCACCTCAGGGGGAATGGATAATTCACCCCTCCACTTT.

The chain employs TRBV6-5 and TRBJ1-3; tentatively, D is TRBD1 (5 bases). V was cut by 6 bases and J by 9 bases, with 12 bases left in between. Looked up from germline, CDR1 is MNHEY and CDR2 is SVGAGI. The CDR3 runs 12 residues. The CDR3 bases are TGTGCCAGCAGGGGGGGGGAGGGCACCATATATTTT. It translates to CASRGGEGTIYF.

The V and J genes are TRBV19 and TRBJ1-1; D gene unclear. V lost 3 bases, J lost 3 bases, and 8 bases lay in between. Germline V gives CDR1 LNHDA, CDR2 SQIVND (reference sequence). The CDR3 consists of 13 residues. The CDR3 protein is CASSIGTYTEAFF. In DNA, the CDR3 is TGTGCCAGTAGTATTGGCACTTACACTGAAGCTTTCTTT.

The J gene is TRBJ2-7, the V gene TRBV7-3; D gene unclear. From germline, CDR1 is SGHTA and CDR2 FQGTGA. The germline V and J ends were trimmed by 2 bases and 3 bases, with 14 bases remaining between them. The CDR3 has 15 residues. The CDR3 here is CASSLYGQKNYEQYF. The CDR3 DNA reads as TGTGCCAGCAGCTTATATGGTCAGAAAAACTACGAGCAGTACTTC.

The chain has TRBV29-1 and TRBJ1-1, with TRBD1 as a possible D gene (6 bases). The V and J ends lost 4 bases and 7 bases respectively, with 16 bases between them. Germline CDR1 and CDR2: SQVTM and ANQGSEA. This CDR3 is 13 amino acids long. The CDR3 DNA is TGCAGCGTTGTAGGGGGGGCCCGCCATGAAGCTTTCTTT. It yields the protein CSVVGGARHEAFF.

The count of this clone is one. This chain connects TRBV5-4 to TRBJ2-1; possibly TRBD1 or TRBD2 for D (6 bases each). The CDR3 loop spans 15 amino acids. V was shortened by 0 bases and J by 3 bases, with 10 bases between the two germline ends. Germline V gene lookup returns CDR1 SGHNT and CDR2 YYREEE (reference sequence). The CDR3 DNA reads as TGTGCCAGCAGCTTGGTAGGGGGGCTCTACAATGAGCAGTTCTTC. This gives the protein CASSLVGGLYNEQFF.

The V call is TRBV13, the J call TRBJ2-3, with 9 bases matching TRBD1. Germline assignment: CDR1 PRHDT and CDR2 FYEKMQ (reference sequence). The trim removed 2 bases at V and 5 bases at J, leaving 5 bases unmatched. The CDR3 runs 15 residues. Here the CDR3 reads CASSLWDREKDTQYF. In nucleotides, the CDR3 is TGTGCCAGCAGCTTATGGGACAGGGAAAAAGATACGCAGTATTTT.

This chain uses TRBV4-1 with TRBJ1-2, with D hard to call. The V end was cut by 0 bases, the J end by 6 bases, with 5 bases between. Germline CDR1 reads MGHRA; CDR2 reads YSYEKL. This CDR3 spans 12 amino acids. The CDR3 DNA follows: TGCGCCAGCAGCCAAGAGCTGGATGGCTACACCTTC. Its translation: CASSQELDGYTF.

This chain uses TRBV6-1 with TRBJ2-3; D possibly corresponds to TRBD2 (7 bases). Trimming took off 4 bases at V and 4 bases at J, with 18 bases between the two ends. The CDR3 is 16 residues long. CDR1 and CDR2 from the germline V gene are MNHNS and SASEGT. CDR3 in amino acids: CASSVVPGGPADTQYF. The CDR3 nucleotides are TGTGCCAGCAGTGTTGTCCCCGGGGGGCCCGCAGATACGCAGTATTTT.

This rearrangement joins TRBV7-3 to TRBJ1-1; 7 nucleotides line up with TRBD1. The germline V gene has CDR1 SGHTA and CDR2 FQGTGA. V lost 3 bases, J lost 1 base, and 8 bases stayed unmatched. The CDR3 runs 16 residues. This CDR3 is CASSFPTGEWNTEAFF. The CDR3, as DNA: TGTGCCAGCAGCTTCCCCACAGGGGAATGGAACACTGAAGCTTTCTTT. The variable domain in full, completed from reference TRBV7-3 and TRBJ1-1, reads GAGVSQTPSNKVTEKGKYVELRCDPISGHTALYWYRQSLGQGPEFLIYFQGTGAADDSGLPNDRFFAVRPEGSVSTLKIQRTERGDSAVYLCASSFPTGEWNTEAFFGQGTRLTVV.

V is TRBV18 and J is TRBJ1-6, with a tentative D call TRBD1 (5 bases). Deletions cut 2 bases from V and 7 bases from J, with 12 bases between. CDR1 is KGHSH, CDR2 LQKENI, per germline. The CDR3 has 15 residues. This CDR3 is CASSPRQRTNSPLHF. The CDR3 DNA follows: TGTGCCAGCTCACCAAGACAGAGGACCAATTCACCCCTCCACTTT.

The chain carries TRBV5-4 and TRBJ1-6, with 8 bases aligning to TRBD1. This CDR3 is 14 amino acids long. The ends lost 4 bases at V and 7 bases at J; junction bases unmatched: 4. Germline V gene lookup returns CDR1 SGHNT and CDR2 YYREEE (reference sequence). In DNA form, the CDR3 reads TGTGCCAGCAGCACAGGACAGGGCAATTCACCCCTCCACTTT. Amino acid sequence: CASSTGQGNSPLHF.

This rearrangement joins TRBV19 to TRBJ1-6; possible D gene TRBD1, 5 bases. Per the germline V gene, CDR1 is LNHDA and CDR2 is SQIVND (reference sequence). The V end was cut by 2 bases, the J end by 7 bases, with 9 bases between. The CDR3 runs 14 residues. The CDR3 DNA reads TGTGCCAGTAGTATAACAGGAACAAATTCACCCCTCCACTTT. Protein sequence: CASSITGTNSPLHF.

CDR3 sequence reads: CASSLGQARGEQYF. In DNA, the CDR3 is TGTGCCAGCTCCCTCGGACAGGCGAGGGGCGAGCAGTACTTC. The V and J genes are TRBV18 and TRBJ2-7; TRBD1 aligns across 7 bases. Germline CDR1 KGHSH, CDR2 LQKENI. V gave up 6 bases and J gave up 6 bases; unmatched junction bases: 11. The CDR3 is made up of 14 amino acids.

This clone was picked up a small number of times. In DNA form, the CDR3 reads TGTGCCAGCAGTGGTACAGGATACAATGAGCAGTTCTTC. As protein: CASSGTGYNEQFF. The chain is built from TRBV27 and TRBJ2-1, with D maybe TRBD1 (5 bases). The germline V gene encodes CDR1 MNHEY and CDR2 SMNVEV (reference sequence). With 5 bases removed from V and 4 bases from J, the gap between germline ends came to 9 bases. The CDR3 runs 13 residues.

This clone was observed a few times. The V gene is TRBV7-8, the J gene TRBJ1-2; D might be TRBD1 (6 bases). The CDR3 is 16 amino acids. Germline V gene lookup returns CDR1 SGHVS and CDR2 FQNEAQ. V lost 0 bases and J lost 4, with 15 bases in between. CDR3 amino acids: CASSLAVWRGAYGYTF. CDR3 bases: TGTGCCAGCAGCTTAGCGGTTTGGAGGGGGGCCTATGGCTACACCTTC.

On this clone itself: Other DNA sequences in this specimen translate into the identical CDR3. The V call is TRBV11-2, the J call TRBJ2-7; D assignment may be TRBD1 or TRBD2 (5 bases each). The CDR3 is made up of 15 amino acids. Germline V lookup: CDR1 SGHAT, CDR2 FQNNGV. Between the trimmed V and J ends, which lost 4 bases and 4 bases, there was a span of 17 bases. CDR3 in amino acids: CASSSPGAHLYEQYF. The CDR3 coding sequence is TGTGCCAGCAGCTCCCCCGGGGCCCACCTTTACGAGCAGTACTTC.